This is a list of T cell receptor beta chains from one sample in a study of cytomegalovirus exposure and HLA in healthy donors. Sequencing was performed with immunoSEQ multiplex PCR; in TCRdb, only in-frame clones are kept and a portion is missing. The top ten clones hold under 8% of a sample with 150,000 to 180,000 clones, less than 85% of them seen once. Sample: PBMCs. The receptors were gathered from a woman between 45 and 60 years old in good health and CMV-seropositive. Each CDR3 is given with its conserved first and last residue. Fields, in order: J gene, D gene, V gene, clone size, CDR3 protein, CDR3 DNA. The D gene is left open where the match is weak. Size tells how often a clone was seen (once, few, many) or the class of an expanded clone, and some rows leave it out.

TRBJ1-4,.,TRBV9,.,CASSANSGEKLFF,TGTGCCAGCAGCGCCAATAGTGGTGAAAAACTGTTTTTT
TRBJ2-2,TRBD1,TRBV5-1,few,CASSLAPTGGTGELFF,TGCGCCAGCAGCTTGGCCCCAACAGGGGGCACCGGGGAGCTGTTTTTT
TRBJ2-1,TRBD2,TRBV25-1,.,CASSESVSGGGLYNEQFF,TGTGCCAGCAGTGAATCGGTTAGCGGGGGGGGTCTGTACAATGAGCAGTTCTTC
TRBJ1-2,TRBD1,TRBV9,.,CASRGTGGYGYTF,TGTGCCAGCAGAGGGACAGGGGGCTATGGCTACACCTTC
TRBJ2-1,TRBD1,TRBV29-1,.,CSVEGQGVYNEQFF,TGCAGCGTTGAAGGGCAGGGGGTTTACAATGAGCAGTTCTTC
TRBJ1-2,.,TRBV7-2,.,CASSSQGTHYGYTF,TGTGCCAGCAGCTCCCAGGGGACCCACTATGGCTACACCTTC
TRBJ2-3,.,TRBV2,.,CASSLQSDTQYF,TGTGCCAGCAGTTTACAGTCAGATACGCAGTATTTT
TRBJ1-2,.,TRBV9,.,CASSSGGAGYTF,TGTGCCAGCAGCAGCGGAGGGGCGGGCTACACCTTC
TRBJ1-1,.,TRBV6-1,.,CASSPRQVINTEAFF,TGTGCCAGCAGTCCAAGACAGGTTATTAACACTGAAGCTTTCTTT
TRBJ2-7,.,TRBV18,.,CASSPTGVSYEQYF,TGTGCCAGCTCACCAACGGGTGTCTCCTACGAGCAGTACTTC
TRBJ2-5,.,TRBV15,.,CATDGGQARRAQYF,TGTGCCACCGACGGAGGACAGGCGAGGAGGGCCCAGTACTTC
TRBJ1-1,TRBD1,TRBV5-1,.,CASSSQGQGGTEAFF,TGCGCCAGCAGCTCACAGGGGCAAGGGGGCACTGAAGCTTTCTTT
TRBJ1-2,.,TRBV19,.,CASSGPLSGPYGYTF,TGTGCCAGTAGTGGGCCCCTAAGCGGGCCCTATGGCTACACCTTC
TRBJ2-1,TRBD1,TRBV27,.,CASSQGASEQFF,TGTGCCAGTAGTCAGGGGGCAAGTGAGCAGTTCTTC
TRBJ1-5,.,TRBV27,.,CASSTSPHGRGRPQHF,TGTGCCAGCAGTACTTCTCCTCACGGCCGGGGTCGGCCCCAGCATTTT
TRBJ1-5,.,TRBV10-2,.,CASSESSYSNQPQHF,TGCGCCAGCAGTGAGTCCAGTTATAGCAATCAGCCCCAGCATTTT
TRBJ1-4,TRBD1,TRBV2,.,CASSAPGTANEKLFF,TGTGCCAGCAGTGCGCCCGGGACAGCTAATGAAAAACTGTTTTTT
TRBJ2-7,.,TRBV9,once,CASSPPGTQTYEQYF,TGTGCCAGCAGCCCCCCCGGGACACAAACCTACGAGCAGTACTTC
TRBJ2-1,TRBD2,TRBV5-4,.,CASSLGGRRASGINEQFF,TGTGCCAGCAGCTTGGGCGGGCGGAGGGCTAGCGGGATCAATGAGCAGTTCTTC
TRBJ2-7,TRBD1,TRBV10-2,.,CASSEKGTGAPYEQYF,TGCGCCAGCAGTGAGAAAGGGACAGGGGCCCCCTACGAGCAGTACTTC
TRBJ2-7,TRBD1,TRBV6-5,.,CASSTYGQDYEQYF,TGTGCCAGCAGTACATATGGACAGGATTACGAGCAGTACTTC
TRBJ2-7,TRBD2,TRBV7-9,.,CASSHGTSGGRSYEQYF,TGTGCCAGCAGCCACGGGACTAGCGGGGGGCGATCCTACGAGCAGTACTTC
TRBJ2-1,.,TRBV30,.,CAWTPGQGYNEQFF,TGTGCCTGGACCCCCGGGCAGGGTTACAATGAGCAGTTCTTC
TRBJ2-2,.,TRBV29-1,.,CSVGLGSDTGELFF,TGCAGCGTTGGGTTAGGGAGCGACACCGGGGAGCTGTTTTTT
TRBJ2-1,TRBD2,TRBV4-1,.,CASSQGTGGGSRGQFF,TGCGCCAGCAGCCAAGGCACCGGCGGGGGATCAAGGGGGCAGTTCTTC
TRBJ2-7,TRBD2,TRBV5-6,.,CASRAGHILDEQYF,TGTGCCAGCAGAGCGGGGCACATCCTGGACGAGCAGTACTTC